This is a list of T cell receptor beta chains from one sample in a study of blood T cell repertoires in COVID-19. TCRdb's copy holds only in-frame clones and misses some; the assay was immunoSEQ multiplex PCR. The sample carries more than 300,000 clones, 87% recorded once. What was sequenced was peripheral blood. The source of these receptors is a woman aged 45-59 years with COVID-19, enrolled during active disease. The CDR3 runs from the conserved cysteine through the conserved F or W. D genes are given only for firm matches. Part of the rows lack a size; the others show once, few, many or a class for expanded clones.

V gene	clone size	J gene	D gene	CDR3 protein	CDR3 DNA
TRBV9	.	TRBJ1-3	.	CASSMQGYSGNTIYF	TGTGCCAGCAGCATGCAGGGTTACTCTGGAAACACCATATATTTT
TRBV7-2	.	TRBJ1-1	.	CASSLAANTEAFF	TGTGCCAGCAGCTTGGCGGCGAACACTGAAGCTTTCTTT
TRBV5-4	.	TRBJ2-2	.	CASASRGAGELFF	TGTGCCAGCGCCTCTAGGGGTGCCGGGGAGCTGTTTTTT
TRBV7-2	.	TRBJ2-3	TRBD2	CASSSGTSGRVPTDTQYF	TGTGCCAGCAGCTCCGGGACTAGCGGGAGGGTGCCCACAGATACGCAGTATTTT
TRBV19	.	TRBJ1-4	.	CASSNRVGEKLFF	TGTGCCAGTAGTAACAGGGTGGGGGAAAAACTGTTTTTT
TRBV30	.	TRBJ1-6	.	CAWSGTRGVRPNSPLHF	TGTGCCTGGAGTGGTACCCGAGGTGTCAGACCGAATTCACCCCTCCACTTT
TRBV15	.	TRBJ2-1	.	CATGSTSYNEQFF	TGTGCCACCGGGAGTACGTCCTACAATGAGCAGTTCTTC
TRBV27	.	TRBJ1-2	TRBD1	CASSSDRVVYGYTF	TGTGCCAGCAGTTCCGACAGGGTGGTTTACGGCTACACCTTC
TRBV4-3	.	TRBJ1-5	.	CASSQDRGPSRWPQHF	TGCGCCAGCAGCCAAGACAGGGGCCCCTCACGTTGGCCCCAGCATTTT
TRBV5-4	once	TRBJ2-1	.	CASSGRGSYNEQFF	TGTGCCAGCAGTGGTCGGGGGTCCTACAATGAGCAGTTCTTC
TRBV2	.	TRBJ1-5	.	CASSETWSNQPQHF	TGTGCCAGCAGTGAAACTTGGAGCAATCAGCCCCAGCATTTT
TRBV10-2	.	TRBJ1-4	TRBD1	CASSGIDRGRLTATNEKLFF	TGCGCCAGCAGTGGGATCGACAGGGGGCGGTTGACTGCAACTAATGAAAAACTGTTTTTT
TRBV5-4	few	TRBJ1-1	.	CASSSRGGGEGDTEAFF	TGTGCCAGCAGCTCCCGAGGGGGGGGCGAAGGGGACACTGAAGCTTTCTTT
TRBV12-5	few	TRBJ2-7	TRBD2	CASRGSGSLIRYEQYF	TGTGCTAGTCGAGGTAGCGGGAGTCTAATCCGATACGAGCAGTACTTC
TRBV27	.	TRBJ2-1	.	CASSWATSSVYNEQFF	TGTGCCAGCAGTTGGGCTACTAGTTCGGTCTACAATGAGCAGTTCTTC
TRBV10-3	.	TRBJ2-1	.	CAISETAASYNEQFF	TGTGCCATCAGTGAGACGGCGGCCTCCTACAATGAGCAGTTCTTC
TRBV20-1	.	TRBJ2-5	.	CSALRETQYF	TGCAGTGCCCTCAGGGAGACCCAGTACTTC
TRBV18	.	TRBJ2-5	.	CASSPRGLRAVQETQYF	TGTGCCAGCTCACCACGAGGGCTCCGAGCCGTCCAAGAGACCCAGTACTTC
TRBV3-1/TRBV3-2	.	TRBJ2-3	TRBD2	CASSHRKAGGPIDTQYF	TGTGCCAGCAGCCATAGAAAAGCGGGAGGGCCAATAGATACGCAGTATTTT
TRBV6-6	once	TRBJ2-5	TRBD1	CASSTQGAGETQYF	TGTGCCAGCAGCACACAGGGGGCTGGTGAGACCCAGTACTTC
TRBV30	.	TRBJ1-1	.	CAWSVDSEAFF	TGTGCCTGGAGTGTAGACAGTGAAGCTTTCTTT
TRBV6-6	.	TRBJ1-3	.	CASSYSSSAGNTIYF	TGTGCCAGCAGTTACTCGAGTTCCGCTGGAAACACCATATATTTT
TRBV2	.	TRBJ1-1	.	CASSLLSGSSPEAFF	TGTGCCAGCAGTTTACTCTCCGGGTCCTCCCCTGAAGCTTTCTTT
TRBV11-3	.	TRBJ1-4	TRBD1	CASSDGQGPTNEKLFF	TGTGCCAGCAGCGATGGACAGGGGCCAACTAATGAAAAACTGTTTTTT
TRBV7-9	.	TRBJ2-3	TRBD2	CASSTSLAGLRTDTQYF	TGTGCCAGCAGCACCTCGCTAGCGGGATTACGCACAGATACGCAGTATTTT
TRBV4-1	.	TRBJ2-1	TRBD2	CASSRLVREGPASYNEQFF	TGCGCCAGCAGCCGCCTAGTACGGGAGGGGCCGGCTTCCTACAATGAGCAGTTCTTC
TRBV3-1/TRBV3-2	.	TRBJ1-1	.	CASSQGRIEAFF	TGTGCCAGCAGCCAAGGGCGGATTGAAGCTTTCTTT
TRBV5-4	once	TRBJ1-1	TRBD1	CASSWGGQGELEAFF	TGTGCCAGCAGCTGGGGGGGACAGGGGGAGTTAGAAGCTTTCTTT
TRBV7-2	.	TRBJ1-2	.	CASSPATLEEGYGYTF	TGTGCCAGCAGCCCCGCCACATTAGAGGAGGGCTATGGCTACACCTTC
TRBV2	.	TRBJ1-1	.	CASSSGWNTEAFF	TGTGCCAGCAGTTCAGGCTGGAACACTGAAGCTTTCTTT
TRBV27	.	TRBJ2-7	.	CASSLGTTYEQYF	TGTGCCAGCAGTCTAGGGACAACGTACGAGCAGTACTTC
TRBV10-1	.	TRBJ2-3	TRBD2	CASRPDSGSADTQYF	TGCGCCAGCAGACCCGATAGCGGGAGTGCAGATACGCAGTATTTT
TRBV29-1	.	TRBJ1-1	.	CSVRQDTEAFF	TGCAGCGTTCGACAGGACACTGAAGCTTTCTTT
TRBV29-1	.	TRBJ1-4	.	CSVASGGGNEKLFF	TGCAGCGTTGCCTCCGGTGGCGGAAATGAAAAACTGTTTTTT
TRBV18	.	TRBJ2-2	TRBD1	CASSPVVQGYGTAGELFF	TGTGCCAGCTCACCAGTGGTACAGGGGTACGGAACAGCCGGGGAGCTGTTTTTT
TRBV24-1	few	TRBJ1-2	.	CATSDPNGANYGYTF	TGTGCCACCAGTGATCCTAATGGAGCTAACTATGGCTACACCTTC
TRBV4-3	.	TRBJ2-2	.	CASSQEAVQTNTGELFF	TGCGCCAGCAGCCAAGAAGCGGTCCAGACGAACACCGGGGAGCTGTTTTTT
TRBV10-3	.	TRBJ1-5	.	CAISGLNGDQPQHF	TGTGCCATCAGCGGCCTCAATGGAGATCAGCCCCAGCATTTT
TRBV12-3/TRBV12-4	once	TRBJ1-2	TRBD1	CASRSDRPGYTF	TGTGCCAGCAGATCGGACAGGCCTGGCTACACCTTC
TRBV11-3	.	TRBJ1-2	TRBD1	CASSLGPGGVYGYTF	TGTGCCAGCAGCTTAGGACCAGGGGGCGTCTATGGCTACACCTTC
TRBV4-1	.	TRBJ1-4	.	CASSQKPTTAAGEKLFF	TGCGCCAGCAGCCAAAAGCCAACCACGGCCGCGGGGGAAAAACTGTTTTTT
TRBV2	.	TRBJ1-5	.	CASRGVGGQPQHF	TGTGCCAGCAGGGGGGTGGGAGGACAGCCCCAGCATTTT
TRBV7-2	.	TRBJ1-5	TRBD1	CASSLKGGGSNQPQHF	TGTGCCAGCAGCCTGAAAGGGGGCGGAAGCAATCAGCCCCAGCATTTT
TRBV29-1	once	TRBJ2-2	.	CSARTRSTGELFF	TGCAGCGCGAGGACACGGAGCACCGGGGAGCTGTTTTTT
TRBV7-2	.	TRBJ2-1	TRBD2	CASSPGAGRATFIEQFF	TGTGCCAGCAGCCCCGGTGCCGGGAGGGCCACCTTTATTGAGCAGTTCTTC
TRBV9	.	TRBJ2-7	.	CASSVGLVYEQYF	TGTGCCAGCAGCGTTGGGCTCGTGTACGAGCAGTACTTC
TRBV6-5	.	TRBJ2-1	TRBD1	CASSYGGQGLRNEQFF	TGTGCCAGCAGTTACGGGGGACAGGGACTGCGAAATGAGCAGTTCTTC
TRBV30	.	TRBJ2-4	.	CAWRDLTAGKNIQYF	TGTGCCTGGAGAGATCTTACAGCGGGCAAAAACATTCAGTACTTC
TRBV7-9	.	TRBJ1-2	.	CASSLTSGLINYGYTF	TGTGCCAGCAGCTTAACGTCGGGACTGATCAACTATGGCTACACCTTC
TRBV12-3/TRBV12-4	.	TRBJ1-5	.	CASRNSGQPQHF	TGTGCCAGCAGAAACAGCGGACAGCCCCAGCATTTT
TRBV6-6	.	TRBJ2-7	TRBD2	CASSETSGRVYEQYF	TGTGCCAGCAGCGAGACTAGCGGGAGAGTCTACGAGCAGTACTTC
TRBV7-9	.	TRBJ2-5	TRBD2	CASSAIRIAGALHF	TGTGCCAGCAGCGCGATACGGATAGCGGGCGCGTTACACTTC
TRBV12-5	.	TRBJ1-1	.	CASGLLGAARAEAFF	TGTGCTAGTGGTTTACTGGGGGCGGCGAGGGCTGAAGCTTTCTTT
TRBV19	few	TRBJ1-1	TRBD1	CASSIRGPGTEAFF	TGTGCCAGTAGTATAAGGGGGCCAGGCACTGAAGCTTTCTTT
TRBV6-1	.	TRBJ2-5	.	CASSDLTSRETQYF	TGTGCCAGCAGTGATCTAACTAGTAGGGAGACCCAGTACTTC
TRBV6-2/TRBV6-3	.	TRBJ1-5	TRBD1	CASSYPRDRGNQPQHF	TGTGCCAGCAGTTACCCCCGGGACAGGGGTAATCAGCCCCAGCATTTT
TRBV27	.	TRBJ2-7	TRBD1	CASSRNQGASYEQYF	TGTGCCAGCAGTCGTAACCAGGGGGCCTCCTACGAGCAGTACTTC
TRBV27	.	TRBJ2-7	.	CASSLSFPYEQYF	TGTGCCAGCAGTTTATCTTTCCCATACGAGCAGTACTTC